These 24 T cell receptor beta chains were sequenced from one sample in a study of shared clonotypes between healthy human individuals. Measured with immunoSEQ multiplex PCR; TCRdb has only the in-frame clones, and not every one. Of around 2.1 million clones detected, just over 90% appear once; the ten largest clones hold more than 1.5%. Naive CD8 populations comprised CD45RO-negative cells positively selected for CCR7, excluding terminally differentiated effector memory CD45RA+ cells. The source material was naive CD8+ T cells from PBMCs. These receptors were taken from a man aged 18 to 30 in good health. Some clones in this sample may be carry-over from other donors' samples.

The chain employs TRBV27 and TRBJ2-5; D is ambiguous. This CDR3 comprises 12 residues. V shed 6 bases and J shed 5 bases, with 10 bases lying between them. CDR1 MNHEY and CDR2 SMNVEV come from the germline V gene (reference sequence). The CDR3 loop is CASRHHEETQYF. In DNA, the CDR3 is TGTGCCAGCAGACACCACGAGGAGACCCAGTACTTC.

CDR3 region: CASSLPGYNEQFF. The DNA of the CDR3 is TGTGCCAGTAGTTTACCGGGCTACAATGAGCAGTTCTTC. The genes are TRBV19 and TRBJ2-1; no clear D gene. The CDR3 loop spans 13 amino acids. The ends were cut back, 5 bases at V and 3 bases at J, with 8 bases in the middle. Germline V lookup: CDR1 LNHDA, CDR2 SQIVND (reference sequence). Full variable domain (rest looked up from reference TRBV19 and TRBJ2-1): DGGITQSPKYLFRKEGQNVTLSCEQNLNHDAMYWYRQDPGQGLRLIYYSQIVNDFQKGDIAEGYSVSREKKESFPLTVTSAQKNPTAFYLCASSLPGYNEQFFGPGTRLTVL.

The J gene is TRBJ2-5, the V gene TRBV5-1; D unclear. This CDR3 is built from 15 residues. Trimming stripped 0 bases from V and 5 bases from J, with 14 bases between. The germline V gene encodes CDR1 SGHRS and CDR2 YFSETQ. The chain's CDR3 is CASSLVPPNSETQYF. For the CDR3, the DNA is TGCGCCAGCAGCTTGGTTCCGCCGAATAGTGAGACCCAGTACTTC. The full variable domain, completed using reference TRBV5-1 and TRBJ2-5, is KAGVTQTPRYLIKTRGQQVTLSCSPISGHRSVSWYQQTPGQGLQFLFEYFSETQRNKGNFPGRFSGRQFSNSRSEMNVSTLELGDSALYLCASSLVPPNSETQYFGPGTRLLVL.

The DNA for the CDR3 is TGTGCCAGCAGCTACCGGGACAGGGTCAACAATGAGCAGTTCTTC. It is translated as CASSYRDRVNNEQFF. The chain employs TRBV7-3 and TRBJ2-1; TRBD1 agrees at 9 bases. V lost 4 bases to trimming and J lost 5 bases; unmatched junction nucleotides: 6. The CDR3 is 15 amino acids. From germline, CDR1 is SGHTA and CDR2 FQGTGA.

The genes are TRBV9 and TRBJ1-1; 9 bases fit TRBD1. The CDR3 is 17 amino acids. V was pared by 3 bases and J by 0 bases, with 9 bases of the junction left unmatched. CDR1 and CDR2 from the germline V gene are SGDLS and YYNGEE. CDR3 DNA: TGTGCCAGCAGCGCCCGTCCCGGGACAGGGATGAACACTGAAGCTTTCTTT. It translates to CASSARPGTGMNTEAFF.

This chain connects TRBV21-1 to TRBJ2-5; the table's D call, TRBD1, was not checked against the DNA. TRBV21-1 constitutes a pseudogene. This CDR3 contains 16 residues. CDR3 bases: TGTGCCAGCAGCAAAGATAAAGGGGGTTCCCAAGAGACCCAGTACTTC. As protein: CASSKDKGGSQETQYF.

The J gene is TRBJ2-6, the V gene TRBV6-1, with 9 bases that match TRBD1. Germline V lookup: CDR1 MNHNS, CDR2 SASEGT. Trimming took 4 bases from V and 4 from J; bases not matched to a gene: 8. The CDR3 contains 17 residues. The CDR3 nucleotides read TGTGCCAGCAGTGTCTGGACAGGGGAATCCGGGGCCAACGTCCTGACTTTC. Translation: CASSVWTGESGANVLTF.

This sequence joins TRBV5-1 and TRBJ2-1, with 11 bases fitting TRBD2. After removal of 3 bases from V and 8 bases from J, the junction contained 19 bases not matched to a gene. This CDR3 comprises 19 residues. CDR1 SGHRS and CDR2 YFSETQ come from the germline V gene. The CDR3 here is CASSWDSRVAGGSLDEQFF. The CDR3 nucleotides are TGCGCCAGCAGCTGGGACAGTAGGGTAGCGGGAGGGTCCCTAGATGAGCAGTTCTTC.

The rearrangement uses TRBV25-1 and TRBJ2-1; 10 bases fit TRBD2. This CDR3 is 17 amino acids long. Germline V CDR1 and CDR2: MGHDK, SYGVNS. The junction had 12 bases not matched to a gene; V was cut back by 0 bases and J by 10 bases. CDR3 residues: CASSEYPRAGGSFEQFF. CDR3 nucleotides: TGTGCCAGCAGTGAATATCCGCGAGCGGGAGGGTCCTTCGAGCAGTTCTTC.

The V and J genes are TRBV7-2 and TRBJ1-5; 8 nucleotides align to TRBD1. This CDR3 comprises 16 residues. Germline CDR1 is SGHTA and CDR2 is FQGNSA. V shed 3 bases and J 2 bases; nucleotides not matched to a gene: 6. The DNA of the CDR3 is TGTGCCAGCAGCTTTACAGGGGGAGTTGGCAATCAGCCCCAGCATTTT. Translated: CASSFTGGVGNQPQHF.

The CDR3 nucleotides are TGTGCCAGCAGTGATCCAGCGGGAGGGCCCTACGAGCAGTACTTC. Protein sequence: CASSDPAGGPYEQYF. The gene calls are TRBV2 and TRBJ2-7, with 10 bases fitting TRBD2. The V and J ends lost 3 bases and 2 bases, in that order; junction bases with no gene match: 4. This CDR3 comprises 15 residues. Germline V gives CDR1 SNHLY, CDR2 FYNNEI.

The V and J genes are TRBV7-9 and TRBJ1-1; D perhaps matches TRBD1 (5 bases). Per the germline V gene, CDR1 is SEHNR and CDR2 is FQNEAQ (reference sequence). The CDR3 runs 13 residues. V lost 4 bases, J lost 7 bases, and 13 bases lay in between. The CDR3, as DNA: TGTGCCAGCAGCTGGTACCGGGACGATGAAGCTTTCTTT. This codes for CASSWYRDDEAFF.

The chain employs TRBV7-9 and TRBJ2-2; 7 nucleotides align to TRBD1. V shed 5 bases and J 0 bases; nucleotides not matched to a gene: 6. Germline CDR1 SEHNR, CDR2 FQNEAQ (reference sequence). The CDR3 covers 16 residues. CDR3 region: CASSILGTANTGELFF. Here the CDR3 DNA reads TGTGCCAGCAGCATTCTGGGGACAGCGAACACCGGGGAGCTGTTTTTT. The full variable domain, rest sourced from reference TRBV7-9 and TRBJ2-2, is DTGVSQNPRHKITKRGQNVTFRCDPISEHNRLYWYRQTLGQGPEFLTYFQNEAQLEKSRLLSDRFSAERPKGSFSTLEIQRTEQGDSAMYLCASSILGTANTGELFFGEGSRLTVL.

CDR3 protein: CASAWGLRTEAFF. The CDR3 nucleotides read TGTGCCAGTGCCTGGGGCCTGAGGACTGAAGCTTTCTTT. This chain connects TRBV7-3 to TRBJ1-1; tentatively, D is TRBD1 (5 bases). The CDR3 runs to 13 residues. Looked up from germline, CDR1 is SGHTA and CDR2 is FQGTGA. V dropped 9 bases and J dropped 5 bases, with 16 bases sitting between them.

A note on this clone: Distinct nucleotide sequences in the sample also encode this CDR3. The rearrangement uses TRBV28 and TRBJ2-1; no clear D gene. V lost 2 bases and J 7 bases, leaving 3 bases between the germline ends. Germline V gives CDR1 MDHEN, CDR2 SYDVKM. There are 11 residues in the CDR3. In DNA, the CDR3 is TGTGCCAGCAGTTTAGGTAATGAGCAGTTCTTC. Its protein is CASSLGNEQFF.

This rearrangement joins TRBV27 to TRBJ2-7; the D gene is possibly TRBD2 (6 bases). The CDR3 contains 14 residues. V gave up 6 bases and J gave up 1 base, with 13 bases separating them. Germline V gene sequence: CDR1 MNHEY, CDR2 SMNVEV (reference sequence). CDR3 sequence (DNA): TGTGCCAGCAGCATCCTTAGCGGTTCCTACGAGCAGTACTTC. Amino acids: CASSILSGSYEQYF.

The V gene is TRBV30, the J gene TRBJ1-2, with D unresolved. CDR1 is GTSNPN, CDR2 SVGIG, per germline (reference sequence). Trimming removed 0 bases at V and 5 bases at J, with 19 bases between. The CDR3 has 16 residues. CDR3 coding DNA: TGTGCCTGGAGTGTACCGAACGGCCCGCGGGCGTATGGCTACACCTTC. It encodes CAWSVPNGPRAYGYTF.

V gene TRBV30 combines with J gene TRBJ1-2; D is perhaps TRBD1 (5 bases). The CDR3 length is 16 residues. V lost 3 bases, J lost 5 bases, and 22 bases lay in between. Germline V lookup: CDR1 GTSNPN, CDR2 SVGIG (reference sequence). In DNA form, the CDR3 reads TGTGCCTGGAGCGCTATATCCACTTTACAGGCGTATGGCTACACCTTC. Translation: CAWSAISTLQAYGYTF.

As concerns this clone: Other nucleotide sequences in the sample specify the same CDR3. The rearrangement joins TRBV27 to TRBJ2-7; D not certain. CDR3 length: 13 amino acids. Germline lookup yields CDR1 MNHEY and CDR2 SMNVEV (reference sequence). Trimming stripped 6 bases from V and 2 bases from J, with 11 bases between. The CDR3 nucleotides read TGTGCCAGCAGCCTTAGTGGCGCCTACGAGCAGTACTTC. Translating it yields CASSLSGAYEQYF.

V usage is TRBV9 and J usage is TRBJ2-7, with a weak D call TRBD2 (7 bases). V shed 6 bases and J shed 0 bases, with 19 bases lying between them. The CDR3 loop spans 16 amino acids. Germline lookup yields CDR1 SGDLS and CDR2 YYNGEE. CDR3 DNA: TGTGCCAGCAACCCCGGGGGGCAGCGCCACTCCTACGAGCAGTACTTC. This codes for CASNPGGQRHSYEQYF.

The chain joins TRBV29-1 to TRBJ2-3, with TRBD2 identical over 8 bases. The length of the CDR3 is 14 residues. V was clipped by 4 bases and J by 2 bases; unmatched bases: 5. CDR1 and CDR2 (germline): SQVTM, ANQGSEA. The CDR3, as DNA: TGCAGCGTTGGGGGGACTAGATACACAGATACGCAGTATTTT. Translated: CSVGGTRYTDTQYF.

J is TRBJ1-4 and V is TRBV28; unclear D gene. Germline-derived CDR1 and CDR2 are MDHEN and SYDVKM. Trimming cost V 5 bases and J 5 bases, with 18 bases left between them. The CDR3 is 16 amino acids. The CDR3 DNA follows: TGTGCCAGCAGTCCCGTCCCCTACCCGAAAAATGAAAAACTGTTTTTT. The encoded protein is CASSPVPYPKNEKLFF.

The chain carries TRBV9 and TRBJ2-2, with D maybe TRBD1 (5 bases). Deletions cut 0 bases from V and 3 bases from J, with 12 bases between. The CDR3 contains 16 residues. The germline V gene has CDR1 SGDLS and CDR2 YYNGEE. The CDR3 loop reads CASSVEQEFDTGELFF. CDR3 DNA: TGTGCCAGCAGCGTAGAACAGGAGTTCGACACCGGGGAGCTGTTTTTT. The whole variable domain, filled in from reference TRBV9 and TRBJ2-2, reads DSGVTQTPKHLITATGQRVTLRCSPRSGDLSVYWYQQSLDQGLQFLIQYYNGEERAKGNILERFSAQQFPDLHSELNLSSLELGDSALYFCASSVEQEFDTGELFFGEGSRLTVL.

This chain joins TRBV15 and TRBJ2-7; 12 nucleotides align to TRBD2. The CDR3 sequence is 17 residues long. Unmatched junction bases numbered 7, after V lost 0 bases and J lost 4 bases. From germline, CDR1 is LNHNV and CDR2 YYDKDF (reference sequence). The CDR3 region is CATSREPLAGGKYEQYF. The CDR3 bases are TGTGCCACCAGCAGAGAACCACTAGCGGGGGGAAAGTACGAGCAGTACTTC.